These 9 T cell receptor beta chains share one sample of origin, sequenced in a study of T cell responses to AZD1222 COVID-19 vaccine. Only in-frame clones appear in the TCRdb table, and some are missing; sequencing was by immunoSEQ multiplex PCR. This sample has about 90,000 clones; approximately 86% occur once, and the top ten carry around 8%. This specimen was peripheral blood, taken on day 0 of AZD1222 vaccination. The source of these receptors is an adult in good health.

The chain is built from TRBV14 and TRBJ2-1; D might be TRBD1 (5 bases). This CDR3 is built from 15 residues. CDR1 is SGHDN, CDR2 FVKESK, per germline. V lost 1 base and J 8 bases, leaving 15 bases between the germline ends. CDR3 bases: TGTGCCAGCAGCCAAGCCACCAGGGCGAAACATGAGCAGTTCTTC. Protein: CASSQATRAKHEQFF.

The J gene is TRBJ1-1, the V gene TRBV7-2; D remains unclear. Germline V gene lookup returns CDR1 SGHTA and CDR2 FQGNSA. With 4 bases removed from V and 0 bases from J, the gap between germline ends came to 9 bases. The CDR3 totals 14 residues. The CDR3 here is CASSSPPLNTEAFF. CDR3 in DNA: TGTGCCAGCAGCTCCCCCCCTTTGAACACTGAAGCTTTCTTT.

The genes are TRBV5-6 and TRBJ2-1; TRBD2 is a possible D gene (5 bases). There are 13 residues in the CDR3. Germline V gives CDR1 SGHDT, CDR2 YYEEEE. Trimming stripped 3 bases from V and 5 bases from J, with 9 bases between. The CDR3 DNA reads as TGTGCCAGCAGCTCTGGACTTAACAATGAGCAGTTCTTC. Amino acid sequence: CASSSGLNNEQFF.

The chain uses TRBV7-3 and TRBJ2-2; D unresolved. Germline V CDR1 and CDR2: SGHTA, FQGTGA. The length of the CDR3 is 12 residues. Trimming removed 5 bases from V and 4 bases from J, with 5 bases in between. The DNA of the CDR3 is TGTGCCAGCAGCCTGTTCACCGGGGAGCTGTTTTTT. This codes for CASSLFTGELFF.

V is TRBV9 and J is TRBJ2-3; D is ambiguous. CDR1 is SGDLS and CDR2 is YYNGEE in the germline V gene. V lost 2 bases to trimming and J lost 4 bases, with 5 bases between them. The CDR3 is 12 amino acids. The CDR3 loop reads CASSVLSDTQYF. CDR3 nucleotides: TGTGCCAGCAGCGTCCTCTCAGATACGCAGTATTTT. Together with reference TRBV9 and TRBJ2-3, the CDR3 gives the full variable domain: DSGVTQTPKHLITATGQRVTLRCSPRSGDLSVYWYQQSLDQGLQFLIQYYNGEERAKGNILERFSAQQFPDLHSELNLSSLELGDSALYFCASSVLSDTQYFGPGTRLTVL.

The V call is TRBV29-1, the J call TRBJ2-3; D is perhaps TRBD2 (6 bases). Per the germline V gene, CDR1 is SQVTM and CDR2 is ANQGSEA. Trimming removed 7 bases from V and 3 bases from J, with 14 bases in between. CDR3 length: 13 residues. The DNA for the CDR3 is TGCAGCGCCGCGGGAAGGATGACAGATACGCAGTATTTT. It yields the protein CSAAGRMTDTQYF.

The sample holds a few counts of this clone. This CDR3 reads CASSSRGHWEETQYF. The CDR3 DNA sequence: TGTGCCAGCAGCTCCAGGGGGCATTGGGAAGAGACCCAGTACTTC. This sequence joins TRBV7-9 and TRBJ2-5; 8 bases map to TRBD1. CDR1 and CDR2 (germline): SEHNR, FQNEAQ (reference sequence). There are 15 residues in the CDR3. Trimming removed 4 bases from V and 3 bases from J; junction bases left unmatched: 7.

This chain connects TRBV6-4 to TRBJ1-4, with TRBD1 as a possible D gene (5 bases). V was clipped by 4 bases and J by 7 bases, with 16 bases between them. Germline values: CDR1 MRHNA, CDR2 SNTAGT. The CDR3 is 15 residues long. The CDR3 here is CASSATGTLGEKLFF. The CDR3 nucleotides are TGTGCCAGCAGTGCGACCGGGACGTTGGGTGAAAAACTGTTTTTT.

The DNA of the CDR3 is TGTGCCAGTAGTATAGAGGGAAACTATGGCTACACCTTC. Translated, it gives CASSIEGNYGYTF. The chain joins TRBV19 to TRBJ1-2; D gene uncertain. This CDR3 has 13 residues. Deletions cut 0 bases from V and 2 bases from J, with 4 bases between. Germline V gene data show CDR1 as LNHDA and CDR2 as SQIVND (reference sequence).